Sequencing of this T cell receptor (beta chain) was carried out in a study of blood T cell repertoires in COVID-19. Across the whole study: The United States, Italy and Spain provided the acute and convalescent COVID-19 samples. In each case, the material was cDNA or gDNA derived from T cells, B-cell-depleted T cells, or PBMCs.

Measured with immunoSEQ multiplex PCR; TCRdb has only the in-frame clones, and not every one. The sample contains about 140,000 clones, roughly 80% of which appear only once. The cohort comprised adults aged 18 to 89 years residing in under 25 US areas. Participant reports of clinical history set cohort assignment. This CDR3 has 20 residues. J gave up 4 bases and V 1 base, and 18 bases lay outside the gene matches. CDR1 is LGHNA and CDR2 is YSLEER in the germline V gene. The gene calls are TRBV4-3 and TRBJ1-2, with 10 bases identical to TRBD1. The sample comprised PBMCs or T cells enriched from blood (not recorded which). The TCR originated in a man aged 35 to 55 with acute COVID-19. The CDR3 DNA sequence: TGCGCCAGCAGCCAAGCCGCCCATGGACAGGGGGACCCGATTAGCTATGGCTACACCTTC. Its protein is CASSQAAHGQGDPISYGYTF.